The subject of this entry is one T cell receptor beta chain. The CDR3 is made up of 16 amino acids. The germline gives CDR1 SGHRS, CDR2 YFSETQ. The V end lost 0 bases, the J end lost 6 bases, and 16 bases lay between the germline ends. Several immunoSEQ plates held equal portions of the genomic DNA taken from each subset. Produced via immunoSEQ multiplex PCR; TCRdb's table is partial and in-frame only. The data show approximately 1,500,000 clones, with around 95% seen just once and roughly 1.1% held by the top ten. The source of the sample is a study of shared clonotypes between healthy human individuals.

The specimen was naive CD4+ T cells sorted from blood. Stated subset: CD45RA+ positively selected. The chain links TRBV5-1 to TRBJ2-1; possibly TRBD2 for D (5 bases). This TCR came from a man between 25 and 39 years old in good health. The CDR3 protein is CASSLVVLTIPNEQFF. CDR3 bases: TGCGCCAGCAGCTTGGTTGTGCTGACTATACCCAATGAGCAGTTCTTC.